The present T cell receptor (beta chain) was sequenced within a study of blood T cell repertoires in COVID-19. As for the study in general: Both acute and convalescent COVID-19 samples were obtained from the United States, Italy and Spain.

J lost 1 base, V lost 1 base, and 3 bases had no gene match. Per the germline V gene, CDR1 is LGHDT and CDR2 is YNNKEL (reference sequence). The CDR3 has 16 residues. TCRdb's table, derived via immunoSEQ multiplex PCR, lists solely in-frame clones and lacks some. The sample has 400,000 to 500,000 clones, roughly 89% seen once; the top ten hold approximately 1.5%. This rearrangement joins TRBV3-1 (or the pseudogene TRBV3-2) to TRBJ2-1; 8 bases agree with TRBD2. The specimen was peripheral blood. This clonotype was sampled from a woman aged 25 to 39 with active or convalescent COVID-19. CDR3 amino acids: CASSQGTGGSYNEQFF. Here the CDR3 DNA reads TGTGCCAGCAGCCAAGGAACGGGAGGGTCCTACAATGAGCAGTTCTTC.